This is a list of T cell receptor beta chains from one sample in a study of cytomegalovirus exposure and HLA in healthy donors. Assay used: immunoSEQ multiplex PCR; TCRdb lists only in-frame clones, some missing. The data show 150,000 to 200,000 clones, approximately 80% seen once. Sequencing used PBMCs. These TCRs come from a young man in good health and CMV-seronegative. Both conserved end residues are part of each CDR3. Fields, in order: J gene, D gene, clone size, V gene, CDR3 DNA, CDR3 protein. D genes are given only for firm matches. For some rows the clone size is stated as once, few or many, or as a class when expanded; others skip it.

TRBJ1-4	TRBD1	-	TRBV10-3	TGTGCCATCAGTAACAGGGGGGGTAATGAAAAACTGTTTTTT	CAISNRGGNEKLFF
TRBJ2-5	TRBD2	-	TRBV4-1	TGCGCCAGCAGCCAAGAAGCCGGGTCTAGCGGGGGCGAGACCCAGTACTTC	CASSQEAGSSGGETQYF
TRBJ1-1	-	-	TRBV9	TGTGCCAGCAGCCCACGGACAGCGAACACTGAAGCTTTCTTT	CASSPRTANTEAFF
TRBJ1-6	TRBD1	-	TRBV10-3	TGTGCCATCAGTGAGACGGACAGGGAAGGATCACCCCTCCACTTT	CAISETDREGSPLHF
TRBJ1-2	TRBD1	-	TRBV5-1	TGCGCCAGCAGCGAGACCGGGACAGCTAACTATGGCTACACCTTC	CASSETGTANYGYTF
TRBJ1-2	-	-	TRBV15	TGTGCCACCAGCCCGGCCGACGGGAACTATGGCTACACCTTC	CATSPADGNYGYTF
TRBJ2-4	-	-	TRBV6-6	TGTGCCAGCAGTCTTGCGGCCGACGGGGACATTCAGTACTTC	CASSLAADGDIQYF
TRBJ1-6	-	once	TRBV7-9	TGTGCCAGCAGTTTCGACTTGTCCTCCTCACCCCTCCACTTT	CASSFDLSSSPLHF
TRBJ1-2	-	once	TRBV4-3	TGCGCCAGCAGCCAAGATTGGACACGGTATGATGGCTACACCTTC	CASSQDWTRYDGYTF
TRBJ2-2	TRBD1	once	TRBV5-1	TGCGCCAGCAGCTTGGGCGGGACAGGACCGTCCACCGGGGAGCTGTTTTTT	CASSLGGTGPSTGELFF
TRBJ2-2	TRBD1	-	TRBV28	TGTGCCAGCATAACGGCAGGGGGTTGGACCGGGGAGCTGTTTTTT	CASITAGGWTGELFF
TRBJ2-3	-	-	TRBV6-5	TGTGCCAGCAGGGAGGGCCCCGGGGGAGATACGCAGTATTTT	CASREGPGGDTQYF
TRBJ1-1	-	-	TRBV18	TGTGCCAGCTCACCCGGGGGGCCAAGAAACACTGAAGCTTTCTTT	CASSPGGPRNTEAFF
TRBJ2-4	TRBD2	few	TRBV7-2	TGTGCCAGCAGCTTAGCTCGACAACTAGCGGGGGCCGGGGTCAAAAACATTCAGTACTTC	CASSLARQLAGAGVKNIQYF
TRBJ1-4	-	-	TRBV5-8	TGTGCCAGCAGCAGCCCGGGACTCACAAATGAAAAACTGTTTTTT	CASSSPGLTNEKLFF
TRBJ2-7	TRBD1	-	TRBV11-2	TGTGCCAGCAGCTTAGATTACTACAGGGGGCTCTACGAGCAGTACTTC	CASSLDYYRGLYEQYF
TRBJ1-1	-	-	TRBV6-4	TGTGCCAGCAGTGGAGGGGGTAGCACTGAAGCTTTCTTT	CASSGGGSTEAFF
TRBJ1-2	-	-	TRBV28	TGTGCCAGCAGTTCCCTGACCGGGGAGGGTGGCTACACCTTC	CASSSLTGEGGYTF
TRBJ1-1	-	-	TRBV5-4	TGTGCCAGCAGCTTGTCCCGGGTGACTGAAGCTTTCTTT	CASSLSRVTEAFF
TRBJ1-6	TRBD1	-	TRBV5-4	TGTGCCAGCAGCTTTTCCCCCCGACAGGGGGCTTTTTCACCCCTCCACTTT	CASSFSPRQGAFSPLHF
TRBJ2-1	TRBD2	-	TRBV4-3	TGCGCCAGCAGCCAAGGATCAGCGGGAGGTTACAATGAGCAGTTCTTC	CASSQGSAGGYNEQFF
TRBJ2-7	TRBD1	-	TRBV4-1	TGCGCCAGCAGCCAACCCACTCCGGGACAGGGGACCACTATATCGGAGCAGTACTTC	CASSQPTPGQGTTISEQYF
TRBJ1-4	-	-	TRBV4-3	TGCGCCAGCAGCCAACGTACAGGGCTTAATGAAAAACTGTTTTTT	CASSQRTGLNEKLFF
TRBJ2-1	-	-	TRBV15	TGTGCCACCAGCTCGGCGGCTCGGCAGTTCTTC	CATSSAARQFF
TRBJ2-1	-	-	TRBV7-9	TGTGCCAGCAGCTTAAGGATAGGGGTCGTGGATGAGCAGTTCTTC	CASSLRIGVVDEQFF
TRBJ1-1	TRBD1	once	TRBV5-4	TGTGCCAGCAGCTTGAGGACAGGGAGCATCGATGCTGAAGCTTTCTTT	CASSLRTGSIDAEAFF
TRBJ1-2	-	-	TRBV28	TGTGCCAGCAGCCCGTCTGGGGGCGCGGGGGACTATGGCTACACCTTC	CASSPSGGAGDYGYTF
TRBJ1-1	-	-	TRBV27	TGTGCCAGCAGTTCCTCGGGGGTTTGGGTGAACACTGAAGCTTTCTTT	CASSSSGVWVNTEAFF
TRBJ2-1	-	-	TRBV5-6	TGTGCCAGCAGCATCGGGGGAGACCCTAATGAGCAGTTCTTC	CASSIGGDPNEQFF
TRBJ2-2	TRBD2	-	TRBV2	TGTGCCAGCAGTCCACGAATTAGCGGGGGGGTTACCGGGGAGCTGTTTTTT	CASSPRISGGVTGELFF
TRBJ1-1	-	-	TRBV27	TGTGCCAGCAGTCTAAGATGGACAGCCGACACTGAAGCTTTCTTT	CASSLRWTADTEAFF
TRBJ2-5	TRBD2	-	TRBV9	TGTGCCAGCAGCGTGGGTGTCAGCGGGGGGGGCCAAGAGACCCAGTACTTC	CASSVGVSGGGQETQYF
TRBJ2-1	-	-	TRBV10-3	TGTGCCATCAGTGACTCAAACAGGGCACATCACAATGAGCAGTTCTTC	CAISDSNRAHHNEQFF
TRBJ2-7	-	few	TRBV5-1	TGCGCCAGCAGCTTAGGCGGGGGCACAGGGGAGCAGTACTTC	CASSLGGGTGEQYF
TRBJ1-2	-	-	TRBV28	TGTGCCAGCGGGGGGGAGTATGGCTACACCTTC	CASGGEYGYTF
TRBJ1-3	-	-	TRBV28	TGTGCCAGCAGTGAGGGACATGGGGACACCATATATTTT	CASSEGHGDTIYF
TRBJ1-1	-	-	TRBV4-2	TGTGCCAGCAGCCAAGCTCGGGGGGCGGGGCTTGTAGAAGCTTTCTTT	CASSQARGAGLVEAFF
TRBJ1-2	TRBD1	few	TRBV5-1	TGCGCCAGCAGCTCCGGGACAGGGGGCGTCGGCGGTGGCTACACCTTC	CASSSGTGGVGGGYTF
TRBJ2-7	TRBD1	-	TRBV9	TGTGCCAGCAGCCCCGAACAGGGGTTGACCTACGAGCAGTACTTC	CASSPEQGLTYEQYF
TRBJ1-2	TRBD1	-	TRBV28	TGTGCCAGCAGTTCGGGACAGTACAATGGCTACACCTTC	CASSSGQYNGYTF
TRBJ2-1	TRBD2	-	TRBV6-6	TGTGCCAGCCACGGGGGACTAGCGGCCGACAATGAGCAGTTCTTC	CASHGGLAADNEQFF
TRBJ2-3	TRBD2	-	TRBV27	TGTGCCAGCAGTTTAACGACCCCCCGGACTAGCGGGAGATTGGATACGCAGTATTTT	CASSLTTPRTSGRLDTQYF
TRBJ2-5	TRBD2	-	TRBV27	TGTGCCAGCAGTTTACGGGGAGGGCAAGAGACCCAGTACTTC	CASSLRGGQETQYF
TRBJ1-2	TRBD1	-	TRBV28	TGTGCCAGCACCCTGGACAGGGGATACTATGGCTACACCTTC	CASTLDRGYYGYTF
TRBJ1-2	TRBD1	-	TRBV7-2	TGTGCCAGCAGCTTAGTCCCCGCGACAGGGTTCAACTCTAACTATGGCTACACCTTC	CASSLVPATGFNSNYGYTF
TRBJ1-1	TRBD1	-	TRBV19	TGTGCCAGTAGTATAGCAGGGACAGCTGAAGCTTTCTTT	CASSIAGTAEAFF
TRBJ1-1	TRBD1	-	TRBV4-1	TGCGCCAGCAGCCAAGTCCGGGACAGCTCAGAAGCTTTCTTT	CASSQVRDSSEAFF
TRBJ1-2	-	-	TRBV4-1	TGCGCCAGCAGCCTTAACCAGGGGCACTACTATGGCTACACCTTC	CASSLNQGHYYGYTF
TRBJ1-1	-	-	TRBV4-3	TGCGCCAGCAGCCAAGATTCCACGGGTAGGACTGAAGCTTTCTTT	CASSQDSTGRTEAFF
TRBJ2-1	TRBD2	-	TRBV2	TGTGCCAGCAGAAGGGGACTAGCGGGTAACAATGAGCAGTTCTTC	CASRRGLAGNNEQFF
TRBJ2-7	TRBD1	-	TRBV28	TGTGCCAGCAGTCCACGTACAGGGGTTAGCTCCTACGAGCAGTACTTC	CASSPRTGVSSYEQYF
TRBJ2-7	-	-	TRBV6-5	TGTGCCAGCAGTTACTATGATAGCGGACCTCTAGAGCAGTACTTC	CASSYYDSGPLEQYF
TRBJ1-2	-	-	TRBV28	TGTGCCAGCAGGAGGGATTTCTCGTCCCCCTATCGCTACACCTTC	CASRRDFSSPYRYTF
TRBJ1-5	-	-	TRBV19	TGTGCCAGTAGTATTCAGGGTACGGCGAGACACAACAATCAGCCCCAGCATTTT	CASSIQGTARHNNQPQHF
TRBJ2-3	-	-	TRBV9	TGTGCCAGCAGCGTAGGCGGAGATACGCAGTATTTT	CASSVGGDTQYF
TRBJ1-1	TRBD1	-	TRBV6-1	TGTGCCAGCAGTGCGGACAGGGGGACTGAAGCTTTCTTT	CASSADRGTEAFF
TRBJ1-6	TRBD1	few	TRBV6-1	TGTGCCAGCAGGACCGGGACAGGTCATTCACCCCTCCACTTT	CASRTGTGHSPLHF
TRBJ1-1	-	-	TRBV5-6	TGTGCCAGCAGTACCCCGTGGGAGGGCGAGTTAAACACTGAAGCTTTCTTT	CASSTPWEGELNTEAFF
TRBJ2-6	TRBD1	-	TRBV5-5	TGTGCCAGCAGCCGCGTCCCGGGACAGGGGGCTGGGGCCAACGTCCTGACTTTC	CASSRVPGQGAGANVLTF
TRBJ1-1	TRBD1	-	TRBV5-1	TGCGCCAGCAGCCCCCAGGACAGGACTGAAGCTTTCTTT	CASSPQDRTEAFF